This T cell receptor beta chain is drawn from a study of neurological immune-mediated disorders. The cDNA was generated through 5'RACE incorporating 10-nucleotide random UMIs. TCRdb independently ran MiXCR on the 5' RACE reads; one entry per CDR3 protein. This table has some 65,000 distinct CDR3 sequences, less than 5.5% appearing once. V was clipped by 2 bases and J by 8 bases, with 14 bases between them. The CDR3 spans 14 residues. Germline V gene sequence: CDR1 MGHRA, CDR2 YSYEKL. In its sample, this clonotype was seen a few times. Just one base apart from a much larger clone, this may be a read error.

This chain uses TRBV4-1 with TRBJ2-3; no firm D call. This TCR was sampled from a woman aged 25 to 39 with multiple sclerosis. Source material: PBMCs. The CDR3 DNA sequence: TGCGCCAGCAGCCAATCCAAGGTTTCCGGTACGCAGTATTTT. This codes for CASSQSKVSGTQYF.